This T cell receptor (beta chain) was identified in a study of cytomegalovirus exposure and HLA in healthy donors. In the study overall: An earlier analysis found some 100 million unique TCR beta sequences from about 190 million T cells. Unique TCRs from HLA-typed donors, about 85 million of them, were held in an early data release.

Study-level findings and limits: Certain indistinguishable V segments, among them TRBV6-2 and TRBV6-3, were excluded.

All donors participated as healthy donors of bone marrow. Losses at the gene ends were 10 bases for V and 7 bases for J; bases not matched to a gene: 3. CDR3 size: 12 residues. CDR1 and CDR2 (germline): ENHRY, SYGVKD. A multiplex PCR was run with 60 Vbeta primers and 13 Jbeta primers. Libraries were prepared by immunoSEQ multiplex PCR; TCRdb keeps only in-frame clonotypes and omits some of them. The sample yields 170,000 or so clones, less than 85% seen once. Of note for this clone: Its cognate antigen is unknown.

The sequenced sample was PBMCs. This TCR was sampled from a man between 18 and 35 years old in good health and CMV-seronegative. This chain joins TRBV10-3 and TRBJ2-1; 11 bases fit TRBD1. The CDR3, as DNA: TGTGCCACCCGGGACAGGGGGAATGAGCAGTTCTTC. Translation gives CATRDRGNEQFF.